The 30 T cell receptor beta chains in this list originate from one sample, sequenced in a study of cytomegalovirus exposure and HLA in healthy donors. Researchers ran the PCR with 60 Vbeta and 13 Jbeta primers. Here immunoSEQ multiplex PCR was the method, and the copy in TCRdb shows in-frame clones only, minus some. The data contain more than 70,000 clones, less than 75% of them singletons. The sample was PBMCs. These receptors all come from a middle-aged man in good health and CMV-seropositive.

This clone was detected only a few times. The rearrangement joins TRBV18 to TRBJ1-4; 7 bases match TRBD1. The V gene's germline CDR1 is KGHSH and CDR2 LQKENI. The CDR3 consists of 15 residues. Trimming at V came to 2 bases and at J to 4 bases, leaving 4 bases not matched to a gene. CDR3 coding DNA: TGTGCCAGCTCACCATGGGACAGCCTTAATGAAAAACTGTTTTTT. Its translation: CASSPWDSLNEKLFF.

V gene TRBV28 combines with J gene TRBJ1-2; D remains unclear. The CDR3 runs 13 residues. The germline CDR1 and CDR2 sequences are MDHEN and SYDVKM. V lost 4 bases to trimming and J lost 10 bases, with 16 bases between them. CDR3 residues: CASSSSRRINYTF. CDR3 in DNA: TGTGCCAGCAGTTCATCCCGGAGGATTAACTACACCTTC.

The rearrangement uses TRBV5-6 and TRBJ1-2; 7 nucleotides line up with TRBD1. V lost 0 bases to trimming and J lost 2 bases; unmatched junction nucleotides: 4. The CDR3 has 15 amino acids. CDR1 is SGHDT and CDR2 is YYEEEE in the germline V gene. The DNA for the CDR3 is TGTGCCAGCAGCTTGGTTGACAGGGTAAACTATGGCTACACCTTC. It specifies CASSLVDRVNYGYTF.

The V gene is TRBV6-5, the J gene TRBJ1-3; weak D call: TRBD1 (6 bases). Trimming cost V 4 bases and J 0 bases, with 13 bases left between them. CDR1 is MNHEY and CDR2 is SVGAGI in the germline V gene. The CDR3 extends over 16 amino acids. Here the CDR3 reads CASSSSGALSGNTIYF. In nucleotides, the CDR3 is TGTGCCAGCAGTTCCTCAGGGGCCCTCTCTGGAAACACCATATATTTT.

The chain couples TRBV4-1 to TRBJ1-1; D uncertain. Germline V lookup: CDR1 MGHRA, CDR2 YSYEKL. V shed 1 base and J shed 1 base, with 16 bases lying between them. The CDR3 runs to 17 residues. DNA for the CDR3: TGCGCCAGCAGCCAAGTTGTCGGAGCACTTGGGAACACTGAAGCTTTCTTT. This gives the protein CASSQVVGALGNTEAFF.

J is TRBJ1-2 and V is TRBV15, with TRBD1 matching 7 bases. Germline V lookup: CDR1 LNHNV, CDR2 YYDKDF (reference sequence). This CDR3 comprises 16 residues. V lost 4 bases and J lost 5; bases outside the gene matches: 13. The CDR3 loop is CATSNPLQGPGYGYTF. For the CDR3, the DNA is TGTGCCACCAGCAACCCCCTACAGGGGCCGGGATATGGCTACACCTTC.

V and J are TRBV4-3 and TRBJ1-5; 8 positions match TRBD1. In germline, CDR1 is LGHNA, CDR2 YSLEER. The CDR3 sequence is 14 residues long. The V and J ends lost 3 bases and 5 bases, in that order; junction bases with no gene match: 3. CDR3 sequence (DNA): TGCGCCAGCAGCCAGTACAGGGGGGATCAGCCCCAGCATTTT. Its translation: CASSQYRGDQPQHF.

The chain employs TRBV28 and TRBJ2-1; 14 nucleotides align to TRBD2. V lost 1 base and J lost 6; bases outside the gene matches: 14. The CDR3 runs to 20 residues. CDR1 and CDR2 from the germline V gene are MDHEN and SYDVKM. The DNA of the CDR3 is TGTGCCAGCAGTTTATTCGGACAGGTGGGACTAGCGGGAGATGGCAATGAGCAGTTCTTC. It encodes CASSLFGQVGLAGDGNEQFF.

The chain links TRBV11-3 to TRBJ1-1; no clear D gene. This CDR3 is 13 amino acids long. The V and J ends lost 5 bases and 2 bases respectively, with 9 bases between them. CDR1 SGHNT and CDR2 YENEEA come from the germline V gene. CDR3 sequence reads: CASSERANTEAFF. In DNA, the CDR3 is TGTGCCAGCAGCGAGAGGGCTAACACTGAAGCTTTCTTT.

V gene TRBV5-4 combines with J gene TRBJ1-4; the match to TRBD1 covers 9 bases. The CDR3 extends over 15 amino acids. Germline CDR1 SGHNT, CDR2 YYREEE (reference sequence). V dropped 4 bases and J dropped 7; count of bases not matched to a gene: 8. This CDR3 reads CASSLNRGLGEKLFF. The DNA of the CDR3 is TGTGCCAGCAGCCTTAACAGGGGGCTTGGTGAAAAACTGTTTTTT.

The chain carries TRBV5-4 and TRBJ2-5; possibly TRBD1 for D (6 bases). In germline, CDR1 is SGHNT, CDR2 YYREEE (reference sequence). V was pared by 6 bases and J by 3 bases, with 15 bases between. CDR3 length equals 14 residues. The DNA of the CDR3 is TGTGCCAGCACCGAAGTGAGGGGGAAAGAGACCCAGTACTTC. This sequence encodes CASTEVRGKETQYF.

This sequence joins TRBV14 and TRBJ1-6; D is ambiguous. CDR1 and CDR2 from the germline V gene are SGHDN and FVKESK. The germline V and J ends were trimmed by 1 base and 10 bases, with 11 bases remaining between them. The CDR3 sequence is 14 residues long. Written as DNA, the CDR3 is TGTGCCAGCAGCCAAGGAGCCAGCGGGTCACCCCTCCACTTT. Encoded protein: CASSQGASGSPLHF.

V gene TRBV19 combines with J gene TRBJ2-7, with TRBD1 as a possible D gene (5 bases). The V gene's germline CDR1 is LNHDA and CDR2 SQIVND (reference sequence). The ends were cut back, 6 bases at V and 0 bases at J, with 18 bases in the middle. This CDR3 has 16 amino acids. The CDR3 here is CASRGIGEVSSYEQYF. CDR3 nucleotides: TGTGCCAGTAGAGGGATAGGGGAAGTCAGCTCCTACGAGCAGTACTTC.

In this sample, this clone turned up a few times. V and J are TRBV4-1 and TRBJ2-5; D perhaps matches TRBD2 (5 bases). The CDR3 length is 13 residues. Trimming left V 0 bases short and J 5 bases short, with 7 bases between. Germline CDR1 and CDR2: MGHRA and YSYEKL. The CDR3 spells CASSQDPGETQYF. As DNA, the CDR3 is TGCGCCAGCAGCCAAGACCCGGGGGAGACCCAGTACTTC.

With regard to this clone: Other DNA sequences in the same sample also yield this CDR3. The chain has TRBV5-1 and TRBJ1-2; 8 bases fit TRBD1. The CDR3 is 13 amino acids. Germline V lookup: CDR1 SGHRS, CDR2 YFSETQ. Trimming cost V 3 bases and J 3 bases; bases outside gene matches: 1. DNA of the CDR3: TGCGCCAGCAGCTCGACAGGGGACTATGGCTACACCTTC. Translated: CASSSTGDYGYTF.

This chain uses TRBV4-2 with TRBJ1-4; no firm D call. Germline assignment: CDR1 LGHNA and CDR2 YNFKEQ. The CDR3 is 14 amino acids. V dropped 1 base and J dropped 14 bases, with 17 bases sitting between them. The CDR3 region is CASSQGESPAILFF. Here the CDR3 DNA reads TGTGCCAGCAGCCAAGGGGAGTCCCCCGCGATTCTGTTTTTT.

The genes are TRBV6-6 and TRBJ2-3, with D possibly TRBD2 on 6 matching bases. Germline V gene sequence: CDR1 MNHNY, CDR2 SVGAGI (reference sequence). The CDR3 covers 13 residues. The germline V and J ends were trimmed by 6 bases and 2 bases, with 9 bases remaining between them. The CDR3, as DNA: TGTGCCAGCAGGGCTAGCGACACAGATACGCAGTATTTT. Translated, it gives CASRASDTDTQYF.

V gene TRBV28 combines with J gene TRBJ2-7, with a weak D call TRBD1 (6 bases). This CDR3 spans 15 amino acids. V was cut by 8 bases and J by 4 bases, with 21 bases left in between. Germline assignment: CDR1 MDHEN and CDR2 SYDVKM. The CDR3: CASGRTEGVGYEQYF. In DNA form, the CDR3 reads TGTGCCAGCGGAAGGACAGAGGGAGTTGGATACGAGCAGTACTTC.

This CDR3 is CASSLGESAGELFF. In DNA form, the CDR3 reads TGCGCCAGCAGCTTGGGTGAATCAGCCGGGGAGCTGTTTTTT. The chain recombines TRBV5-1 with TRBJ2-2; D gene unclear. The germline V and J ends were trimmed by 0 bases and 6 bases, with 9 bases remaining between them. The CDR3 has 14 amino acids. Looked up from germline, CDR1 is SGHRS and CDR2 is YFSETQ.

The chain carries TRBV6-6 and TRBJ1-2; D is possibly TRBD1 (6 bases). Germline V lookup: CDR1 MNHNY, CDR2 SVGAGI (reference sequence). This CDR3 comprises 13 residues. V was shortened by 3 bases and J by 8 bases, with 13 bases between the two germline ends. CDR3 nucleotide sequence: TGTGCCAGCAGTTATCGGGGGGCAGAGGGCTACACCTTC. It codes for CASSYRGAEGYTF.

The CDR3 here is CASSLGFWGETGELFF. In nucleotides, the CDR3 is TGTGCCAGCAGTTTAGGGTTTTGGGGGGAAACCGGGGAGCTGTTTTTT. The J gene is TRBJ2-2, the V gene TRBV27, with D perhaps TRBD2 (6 bases). The germline gives CDR1 MNHEY, CDR2 SMNVEV (reference sequence). The V end lost 2 bases, the J end lost 5 bases, and 15 bases lay between the germline ends. This CDR3 spans 16 amino acids.

In DNA, the CDR3 is TGCAGCGTTGAAGATCGCAGGGAGGCTAACTATGGCTACACCTTC. It translates to CSVEDRREANYGYTF. The rearrangement links TRBV29-1 to TRBJ1-2; possibly TRBD1 for D (5 bases). Trimming shortened V by 0 bases and J by 0 bases, and 11 bases separated the two germline ends. The CDR3 extends over 15 amino acids. In germline, CDR1 is SQVTM, CDR2 ANQGSEA.

The J gene is TRBJ1-1, the V gene TRBV7-8, with D maybe TRBD1 (5 bases). The CDR3 extends over 13 amino acids. Germline loops: CDR1 SGHVS, CDR2 FQNEAQ. Deletions cut 2 bases from V and 3 bases from J, with 7 bases between. CDR3 nucleotides: TGTGCCAGCAGCTTACAGGGCGACACTGAAGCTTTCTTT. Its protein product is CASSLQGDTEAFF.

The genes are TRBV7-2 and TRBJ1-1; D ambiguous. Per germline, CDR1 SGHTA and CDR2 FQGNSA. This CDR3 comprises 14 residues. With 6 bases removed from V and 6 bases from J, the gap between germline ends came to 17 bases. The CDR3 spells CASSLRAEGSEAFF. The CDR3 DNA sequence: TGTGCCAGCAGTCTTCGGGCTGAGGGATCTGAAGCTTTCTTT. Full variable domain (rest looked up from reference TRBV7-2 and TRBJ1-1): GAGVSQSPSNKVTEKGKDVELRCDPISGHTALYWYRQSLGQGLEFLIYFQGNSAPDKSGLPSDRFSAERTGGSVSTLTIQRTQQEDSAVYLCASSLRAEGSEAFFGQGTRLTVV.

There are many counts of this clone. The chain is built from TRBV10-3 and TRBJ1-4; no clear D. Trimming took off 0 bases at V and 3 bases at J, with 5 bases between the two ends. Germline CDR1 and CDR2: ENHRY and SYGVKD. The CDR3 covers 14 residues. CDR3 in DNA: TGTGCCATCAGTGAGTCGCAGGCTAATGAAAAACTGTTTTTT. Residues: CAISESQANEKLFF.

V and J are TRBV7-2 and TRBJ2-5; D is perhaps TRBD1 (6 bases). The length of the CDR3 is 14 residues. The ends were cut back, 2 bases at V and 4 bases at J, with 11 bases in the middle. Germline values: CDR1 SGHTA, CDR2 FQGNSA. This CDR3 is CASSLFRGRETQYF. The CDR3 DNA reads as TGTGCCAGCAGCTTATTCAGGGGCAGAGAGACCCAGTACTTC.

The sample holds a few counts of this clone. This chain joins TRBV4-3 and TRBJ1-2; D remains ambiguous. Germline-derived CDR1 and CDR2 are LGHNA and YSLEER. Trimming pared 5 bases from V and 2 bases from J, leaving 12 bases between. The CDR3 length is 14 residues. In DNA, the CDR3 is TGCGCCAGCAGCGCCGGTGGAGTCAACTATGGCTACACCTTC. Protein: CASSAGGVNYGYTF.

This chain uses TRBV6-5 with TRBJ2-1; 9 nucleotides agree with TRBD1. Germline-derived CDR1 and CDR2 are MNHEY and SVGAGI. The CDR3 has 15 residues. V shed 9 bases, J shed 2 bases, and the junction held 8 bases outside the gene matches. The CDR3 bases are TGTGCCAGTGGTAAGACAGGGGGACCCTACAATGAGCAGTTCTTC. It codes for CASGKTGGPYNEQFF.

The V gene is TRBV5-1, the J gene TRBJ2-5, with 11 nucleotides matching TRBD1. This CDR3 spans 16 amino acids. The ends lost 0 bases at V and 6 bases at J; junction bases unmatched: 7. CDR1 SGHRS and CDR2 YFSETQ come from the germline V gene. DNA of the CDR3: TGCGCCAGCAGCTTGGACGGACAGGGGGCGGTGAAGACCCAGTACTTC. Amino acid sequence: CASSLDGQGAVKTQYF.

The chain carries TRBV5-4 and TRBJ2-7; 7 bases are shared with TRBD1. This CDR3 is built from 12 residues. Trimming at V came to 0 bases and at J to 6 bases, leaving 0 bases not matched to a gene. Germline V lookup: CDR1 SGHNT, CDR2 YYREEE (reference sequence). CDR3 in amino acids: CASSLAGGEQYF. CDR3 bases: TGTGCCAGCAGCTTGGCAGGGGGCGAGCAGTACTTC.